The 29 T cell receptor beta chains in this list originate from one sample, sequenced in a study of CD4 T cells in relation to SARS-CoV-2 and coronaviruses. Assay: immunoSEQ multiplex PCR; the TCRdb copy retains only in-frame clones and omits some. The table includes some 20,000 clones, 75% to 85% detected once. CD4+ T cells from unexposed donors were obtained before the COVID-19 pandemic (2011-2018). The cells were cultured for less than twelve days before CD4+ T cells were isolated. These TCRs' antigens remain unknown. Sequences were obtained from CD4+ T cells from PBMCs, cultured in vitro. These receptor sequences come from a human donor in good health.

This sequence joins TRBV28 and TRBJ2-1; D not resolved. CDR1 MDHEN and CDR2 SYDVKM come from the germline V gene. Deletions cut 2 bases from V and 2 bases from J, with 7 bases between. The CDR3 has 14 amino acids. CDR3 amino acids: CASSLTGAYNEQFF. As DNA, the CDR3 is TGTGCCAGCAGTTTAACGGGTGCCTACAATGAGCAGTTCTTC.

This sequence joins TRBV10-3 and TRBJ2-2, with 10 bases aligning to TRBD2. Losses at the gene ends were 3 bases for V and 4 bases for J; bases not matched to a gene: 8. Germline values: CDR1 ENHRY, CDR2 SYGVKD. The CDR3 totals 17 residues. This CDR3 is CAISDRSGRAPTGELFF. CDR3 nucleotides: TGTGCCATCAGTGACAGGAGCGGGAGGGCCCCCACCGGGGAGCTGTTTTTT.

The gene calls are TRBV14 and TRBJ2-1; 12 bases map to TRBD2. CDR1 SGHDN and CDR2 FVKESK come from the germline V gene. V shed 2 bases, J shed 4 bases, and the junction held 3 bases outside the gene matches. This CDR3 has 16 amino acids. CDR3 loop: CASSQFGLAGYNEQFF. As DNA, the CDR3 is TGTGCCAGCAGCCAATTCGGACTAGCGGGGTACAATGAGCAGTTCTTC.

The rearrangement joins TRBV24-1 to TRBJ2-3; 8 positions agree with TRBD1. Trimming took 9 bases from V and 1 from J; bases not matched to a gene: 5. Germline lookup yields CDR1 KGHDR and CDR2 SFDVKD. This CDR3 is built from 14 residues. Here the CDR3 reads CATGKDRGTDTQYF. The CDR3 bases are TGTGCCACCGGGAAGGACAGGGGCACAGATACGCAGTATTTT.

The chain employs TRBV19 and TRBJ2-3; 7 nucleotides agree with TRBD2. The CDR3 consists of 15 residues. The V and J ends lost 5 bases and 5 bases, in that order; junction bases with no gene match: 10. From germline, CDR1 is LNHDA and CDR2 SQIVND (reference sequence). The chain's CDR3 is CASSVSGNFLDTQYF. The CDR3, as DNA: TGTGCCAGTAGTGTAAGCGGGAATTTCTTAGATACGCAGTATTTT.

This chain links TRBV11-2 with TRBJ2-1; 9 bases are shared with TRBD2. Trimming at V came to 3 bases and at J to 9 bases, leaving 6 bases not matched to a gene. CDR3 length: 14 amino acids. Germline V gene lookup returns CDR1 SGHAT and CDR2 FQNNGV. The CDR3 loop reads CASSFSRLAVEQFF. The CDR3 DNA reads TGTGCCAGCAGCTTTAGCCGACTAGCGGTTGAGCAGTTCTTC.

This clone turned up a few times. The CDR3, as DNA: TGTGCCAGCACCGAAGGCCTAAAGTCCTACAATGAGCAGTTCTTC. This gives the protein CASTEGLKSYNEQFF. The V gene is TRBV2, the J gene TRBJ2-1, with D unresolved. V lost 7 bases, J lost 1 base, and 14 bases lay in between. The CDR3 runs to 15 residues. CDR1 and CDR2 from the germline V gene are SNHLY and FYNNEI.

The chain is built from TRBV5-1 and TRBJ2-7; D perhaps matches TRBD2 (6 bases). Trimming took off 0 bases at V and 0 bases at J, with 13 bases between the two ends. Germline CDR1 reads SGHRS; CDR2 reads YFSETQ. The length of the CDR3 is 16 residues. The DNA for the CDR3 is TGCGCCAGCAGCTTGGGTCCCGGACTATTCTCCTACGAGCAGTACTTC. This gives the protein CASSLGPGLFSYEQYF.

The J gene is TRBJ2-1, the V gene TRBV24-1; 8 bases are shared with TRBD2. With V trimmed by 4 bases and J by 8 bases, 12 bases remained unmatched. CDR1 is KGHDR, CDR2 SFDVKD, per germline. CDR3 length: 16 residues. The CDR3 here is CATSDSGGRIFDEQFF. The CDR3, as DNA: TGTGCCACCAGTGACTCTGGCGGGAGGATCTTCGATGAGCAGTTCTTC.

This clone was found a few times. The V and J genes are TRBV5-1 and TRBJ1-1; the D gene is possibly TRBD1 (5 bases). V was pared by 0 bases and J by 4 bases, with 13 bases between. CDR1 and CDR2 (germline): SGHRS, YFSETQ. This CDR3 spans 15 amino acids. This CDR3 is CASSLGGVIPTEAFF. CDR3 coding DNA: TGCGCCAGCAGCTTGGGAGGGGTAATCCCCACTGAAGCTTTCTTT.

V and J are TRBV10-3 and TRBJ1-1, with 12 bases lining up with TRBD1. J lost 1 base, V lost 5 bases, and 8 bases had no gene match. The CDR3 is made up of 17 amino acids. Germline V gene data show CDR1 as ENHRY and CDR2 as SYGVKD. Here the CDR3 reads CAISPGQGAVGNTEAFF. The CDR3 DNA sequence: TGTGCCATCAGTCCGGGACAGGGGGCCGTAGGGAACACTGAAGCTTTCTTT.

The chain joins TRBV7-8 to TRBJ1-2; maybe TRBD1 (5 bases). Germline values: CDR1 SGHVS, CDR2 FQNEAQ. V was pared by 2 bases and J by 4 bases, with 11 bases between. The CDR3 loop spans 14 amino acids. CDR3 bases: TGTGCCAGCAGCTTACTCGGGGGGTCCTATGGCTACACCTTC. Its protein product is CASSLLGGSYGYTF.

The genes are TRBV29-1 and TRBJ2-7; D unclear. Looked up from germline, CDR1 is SQVTM and CDR2 is ANQGSEA. The CDR3 runs 11 residues. V dropped 7 bases and J dropped 2 bases, with 9 bases sitting between them. CDR3 bases: TGCAGCGCCACACTCACCTACGAGCAGTACTTC. Translation gives CSATLTYEQYF.

This sequence joins TRBV3-1 (or the pseudogene TRBV3-2) and TRBJ1-5, with D tentatively TRBD1 (5 bases). Trimming shortened V by 0 bases and J by 6 bases, and 6 bases separated the two germline ends. CDR1 is LGHDT and CDR2 is YNNKEL in the germline V gene (reference sequence). CDR3 length equals 13 residues. The CDR3 reads CASSQERGQPQHF. In DNA, the CDR3 is TGTGCCAGCAGCCAAGAGAGGGGTCAGCCCCAGCATTTT.

J is TRBJ1-1 and V is TRBV3-1 (or the pseudogene TRBV3-2); TRBD1 is a possible D gene (6 bases). Per the germline V gene, CDR1 is LGHDT and CDR2 is YNNKEL (reference sequence). This CDR3 has 14 residues. Deletions cut 3 bases from V and 1 base from J, with 9 bases between. The CDR3 DNA is TGTGCCAGCAGCCAGGTACAGGGGAACACTGAAGCTTTCTTT. Protein sequence: CASSQVQGNTEAFF.

This chain connects TRBV2 to TRBJ1-1; no firm D call. Germline-derived CDR1 and CDR2 are SNHLY and FYNNEI. CDR3 length: 13 amino acids. Trimming removed 6 bases from V and 5 bases from J, with 13 bases in between. The CDR3 region is CASSRTRETEAFF. In DNA form, the CDR3 reads TGTGCCAGCAGCCGAACGCGTGAGACTGAAGCTTTCTTT.

The chain has TRBV4-2 and TRBJ1-1; 12 nucleotides line up with TRBD1. This CDR3 is 17 amino acids long. Germline CDR1 and CDR2: LGHNA and YNFKEQ. J lost 2 bases, V lost 2 bases, and 6 bases had no gene match. The CDR3 DNA reads TGTGCCAGCAGCCAACTCCGGGACAGGGGGCTTAACACTGAAGCTTTCTTT. It is translated as CASSQLRDRGLNTEAFF.

V and J are TRBV5-6 and TRBJ2-3; D is perhaps TRBD1 (6 bases). CDR1 and CDR2 from the germline V gene are SGHDT and YYEEEE. Trimming stripped 3 bases from V and 1 base from J, with 12 bases between. CDR3 size: 15 residues. The CDR3 nucleotides read TGTGCCAGCAGCTCACAGGGCACGGGCACAGATACGCAGTATTTT. Encoded protein: CASSSQGTGTDTQYF.

CDR3 amino acids: CASSLPGQGAADTQYF. The CDR3 DNA sequence: TGTGCCAGCAGTCTTCCGGGACAGGGGGCCGCAGATACGCAGTATTTT. The chain couples TRBV28 to TRBJ2-3; the match to TRBD1 covers 12 bases. The CDR3 sequence is 16 residues long. V was clipped by 5 bases and J by 4 bases; unmatched bases: 7. Germline CDR1 reads MDHEN; CDR2 reads SYDVKM.

The chain is built from TRBV18 and TRBJ1-4, with 9 positions matching TRBD1. Germline loops: CDR1 KGHSH, CDR2 LQKENI. The junction had 8 bases not matched to a gene; V was cut back by 2 bases and J by 7 bases. This CDR3 comprises 16 residues. This chain's CDR3 is CASSPDNRGQVEKLFF. CDR3 coding DNA: TGTGCCAGCTCACCAGATAACAGGGGGCAGGTTGAAAAACTGTTTTTT.

The V gene is TRBV10-1, the J gene TRBJ2-3; TRBD2 matches 8 bases. V dropped 5 bases and J dropped 3; count of bases not matched to a gene: 10. The CDR3 sequence is 16 residues long. CDR1 is WNHNN, CDR2 SYGVQD, per germline (reference sequence). CDR3: CASSPLAGGGTDTQYF. CDR3 coding DNA: TGCGCCAGCAGTCCCTTGGCGGGAGGAGGGACAGATACGCAGTATTTT.

This CDR3 reads CASSLPGLNTEAFF. Here the CDR3 DNA reads TGTGCCAGCAGCTTACCAGGATTGAACACTGAAGCTTTCTTT. The rearrangement uses TRBV7-9 and TRBJ1-1; D gene ambiguous. Trimming cost V 2 bases and J 0 bases, with 7 bases left between them. From germline, CDR1 is SEHNR and CDR2 FQNEAQ (reference sequence). The CDR3 runs 14 residues.

The J gene is TRBJ2-1, the V gene TRBV5-5; 10 nucleotides line up with TRBD2. Germline V gives CDR1 SGHKS, CDR2 YYEKEE (reference sequence). V lost 4 bases, J lost 3 bases, and 4 bases stayed unmatched. The CDR3 contains 15 residues. CDR3 bases: TGTGCCAGCAGCGCCGTAGCGGGAGGCTACAATGAGCAGTTCTTC. Translated: CASSAVAGGYNEQFF.

The V gene is TRBV5-1, the J gene TRBJ2-5; TRBD2 matches at 11 bases. The CDR3 totals 18 residues. V lost 2 bases to trimming and J lost 5 bases; unmatched junction nucleotides: 14. The germline gives CDR1 SGHRS, CDR2 YFSETQ. Here the CDR3 DNA reads TGCGCCAGCAGCTTAGGGGCACTAGCGGGAGATTGGGCGGAGACCCAGTACTTC. Translated: CASSLGALAGDWAETQYF.

The chain uses TRBV9 and TRBJ2-7; D is possibly TRBD1 (8 bases). Trimming took off 4 bases at V and 3 bases at J, with 17 bases between the two ends. The CDR3 length is 15 residues. Germline V gene data show CDR1 as SGDLS and CDR2 as YYNGEE. CDR3 residues: CASSPRTGRDYEQYF. CDR3 in DNA: TGTGCCAGCAGCCCTAGGACAGGGAGGGACTACGAGCAGTACTTC.

The V call is TRBV19, the J call TRBJ2-3, with D possibly TRBD2 on 6 matching bases. Germline values: CDR1 LNHDA, CDR2 SQIVND (reference sequence). V lost 3 bases and J 2 bases, leaving 12 bases between the germline ends. The CDR3 totals 15 residues. CDR3 in amino acids: CASSIGRGFTDTQYF. The CDR3 DNA sequence: TGTGCCAGTAGTATTGGGCGGGGATTCACAGATACGCAGTATTTT.

The genes are TRBV3-1 (or the pseudogene TRBV3-2) and TRBJ2-5, with 11 nucleotides matching TRBD1. Looked up from germline, CDR1 is LGHDT and CDR2 is YNNKEL (reference sequence). The CDR3 consists of 15 residues. V shed 1 base, J shed 5 bases, and the junction held 3 bases outside the gene matches. This chain's CDR3 is CASSQGTGGEETQYF. In DNA, the CDR3 is TGTGCCAGCAGCCAAGGGACAGGGGGCGAGGAGACCCAGTACTTC.

This chain uses TRBV19 with TRBJ1-3; D call uncertain. The germline V and J ends were trimmed by 1 base and 0 bases, with 4 bases remaining between them. Germline V CDR1 and CDR2: LNHDA, SQIVND (reference sequence). The CDR3 runs to 14 residues. In DNA form, the CDR3 reads TGTGCCAGTAGTATAGCAAGCTCTGGAAACACCATATATTTT. It codes for CASSIASSGNTIYF.

The chain links TRBV2 to TRBJ1-3; 11 bases map to TRBD1. Unmatched junction bases numbered 10, after V lost 8 bases and J lost 4 bases. The CDR3 loop spans 16 amino acids. The germline V gene encodes CDR1 SNHLY and CDR2 FYNNEI. The CDR3 bases are TGTGCCAGCGGGACAGGGGGAAGGTGGTCCGGAAACACCATATATTTT. Residues: CASGTGGRWSGNTIYF.